This T cell receptor (beta chain) appears in the sequencing data of a study of PD-L1 blockade in urothelial cancer. Study as a whole: Patients initiated atezolizumab at some point between 2013 and 2015 at 1,200 mg intravenously every 3 weeks. Analysis of blood occurred 3 weeks (second dose) and 6 weeks after treatment start. Anywhere from 0 to 3 prior chemotherapy regimens had been received by patients.

The assay was immunoSEQ multiplex PCR, and TCRdb's table has in-frame clones only and misses some. The sample has around 100,000 clones, more than 75% seen once. The CDR3 is made up of 15 amino acids. V lost 5 bases, J lost 2 bases, and 13 bases lay in between. Per germline, CDR1 SGHAT and CDR2 FQNNGV. Time point described: pretreatment peripheral blood. Sample contribution per patient ranged from 1 to 8, covering pretreatment and on-treatment. Sample: PBMCs, taken around atezolizumab (anti-PD-L1) treatment. The TCR was taken from a man between 60 and 70 years old with urothelial cancer. The V gene is TRBV11-2, the J gene TRBJ2-4, with no clear D. Here the CDR3 DNA reads TGTGCCAGCAGCCCAGTCTCAGGCCCCAAAAACATTCAGTACTTC. Encoded protein: CASSPVSGPKNIQYF.